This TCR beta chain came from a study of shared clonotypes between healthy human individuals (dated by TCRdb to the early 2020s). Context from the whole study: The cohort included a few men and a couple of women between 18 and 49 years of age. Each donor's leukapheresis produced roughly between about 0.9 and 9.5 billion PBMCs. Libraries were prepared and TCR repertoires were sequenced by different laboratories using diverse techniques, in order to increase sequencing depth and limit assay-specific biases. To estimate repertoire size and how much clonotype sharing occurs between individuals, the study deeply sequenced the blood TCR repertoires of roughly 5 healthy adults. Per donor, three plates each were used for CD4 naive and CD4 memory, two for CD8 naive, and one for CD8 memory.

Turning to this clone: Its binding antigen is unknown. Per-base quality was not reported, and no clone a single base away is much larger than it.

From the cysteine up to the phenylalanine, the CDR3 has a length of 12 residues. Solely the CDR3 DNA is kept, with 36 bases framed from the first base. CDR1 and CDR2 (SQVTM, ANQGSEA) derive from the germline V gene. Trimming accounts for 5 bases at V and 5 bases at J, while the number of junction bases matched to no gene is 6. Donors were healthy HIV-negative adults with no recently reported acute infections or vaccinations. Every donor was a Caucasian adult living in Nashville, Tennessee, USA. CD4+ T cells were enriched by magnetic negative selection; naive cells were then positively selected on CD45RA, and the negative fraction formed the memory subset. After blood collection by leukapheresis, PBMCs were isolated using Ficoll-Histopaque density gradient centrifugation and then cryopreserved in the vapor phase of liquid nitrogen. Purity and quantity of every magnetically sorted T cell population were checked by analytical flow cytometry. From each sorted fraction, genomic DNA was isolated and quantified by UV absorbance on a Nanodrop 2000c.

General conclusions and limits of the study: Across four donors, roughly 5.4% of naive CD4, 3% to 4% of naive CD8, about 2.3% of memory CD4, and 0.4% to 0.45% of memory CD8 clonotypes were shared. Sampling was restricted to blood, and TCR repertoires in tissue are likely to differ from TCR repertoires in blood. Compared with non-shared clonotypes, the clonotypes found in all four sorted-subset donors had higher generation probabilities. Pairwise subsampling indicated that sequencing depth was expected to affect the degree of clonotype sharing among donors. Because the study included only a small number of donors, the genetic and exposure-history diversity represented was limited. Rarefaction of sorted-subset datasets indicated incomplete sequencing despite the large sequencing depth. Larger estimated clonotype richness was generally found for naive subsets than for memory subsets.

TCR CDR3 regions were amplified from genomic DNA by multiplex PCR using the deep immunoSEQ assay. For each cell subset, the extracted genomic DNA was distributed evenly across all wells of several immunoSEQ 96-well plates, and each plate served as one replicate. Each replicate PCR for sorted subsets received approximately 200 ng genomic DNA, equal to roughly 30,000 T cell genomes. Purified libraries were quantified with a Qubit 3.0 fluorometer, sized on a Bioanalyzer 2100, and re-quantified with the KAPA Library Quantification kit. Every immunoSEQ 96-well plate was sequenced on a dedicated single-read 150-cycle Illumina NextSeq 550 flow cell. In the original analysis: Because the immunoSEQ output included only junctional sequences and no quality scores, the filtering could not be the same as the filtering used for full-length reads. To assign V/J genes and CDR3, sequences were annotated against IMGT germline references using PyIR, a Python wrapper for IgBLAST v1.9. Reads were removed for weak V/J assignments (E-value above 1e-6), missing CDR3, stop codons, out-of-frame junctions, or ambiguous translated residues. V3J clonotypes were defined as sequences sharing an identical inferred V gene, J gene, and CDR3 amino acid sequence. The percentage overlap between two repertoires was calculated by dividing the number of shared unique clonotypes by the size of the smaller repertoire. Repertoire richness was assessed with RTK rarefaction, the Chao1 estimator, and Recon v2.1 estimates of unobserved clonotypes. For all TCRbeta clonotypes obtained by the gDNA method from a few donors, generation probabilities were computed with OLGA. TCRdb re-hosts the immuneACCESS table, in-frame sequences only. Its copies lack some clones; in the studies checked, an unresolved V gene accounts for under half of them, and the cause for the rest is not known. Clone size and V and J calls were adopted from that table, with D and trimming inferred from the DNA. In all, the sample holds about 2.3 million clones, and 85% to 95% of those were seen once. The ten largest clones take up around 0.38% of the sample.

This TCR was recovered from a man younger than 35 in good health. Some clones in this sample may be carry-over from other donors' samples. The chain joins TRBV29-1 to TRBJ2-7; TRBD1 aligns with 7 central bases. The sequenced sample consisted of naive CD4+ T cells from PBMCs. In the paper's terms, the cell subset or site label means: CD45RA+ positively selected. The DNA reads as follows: TGCAGCGTTTCACTACAGGGGCACGAGCAGTACTTC. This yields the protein CSVSLQGHEQYF.